The subject of this entry is one TCR beta chain. The specificity of this receptor is unknown. Base-call qualities are not available, and no considerably larger clone is one nucleotide away. This record comes from a study of Ad26.COV2.S vaccination and SARS-CoV-2 variants listed by TCRdb under 2021. Regarding the complete study: Donors in the vaccine arm were drawn from COV1001, a phase I-IIa trial of Ad26.COV2.S in healthy adults that was multicentre, randomized, double-blind and placebo-controlled. A total of around 32 samples were included in the TCR-sequenced set, comprising around 19 Ad26.COV2.S vaccine recipients, 5 placebo recipients and 8 SARS-CoV-2 convalescent individuals. TCRbeta repertoire sequencing served as the tool for gauging how specific and how broad the SARS-CoV-2-reactive T cell receptors were following Ad26.COV2.S vaccination. Ad26.COV2.S was administered intramuscularly at 5 x 10^10 or 1 x 10^11 viral particles, either as a single shot or as two shots given 56 days apart. Throughout the experiments and outcome assessment, investigators stayed blinded to trial group allocation. Participants in the trial were split at random into five groups of five each, receiving low-dose or high-dose Ad26.COV2.S once or twice, or else placebo on both occasions.

According to the study, the label for this sample's treatment or condition signals: 15 to 20 received Ad26.COV2.S at low or high dose, single or two shots; about 5 received placebo; per-sample allocation not given. For vaccine and placebo recipients, repertoires were sequenced using samples collected on day 63 after the first injection. In Cohort 1b, about 27 adults aged 18-55 years were enrolled at a single site in Boston, USA, between 29 July and 7 August 2020. Ad26.COV2.S consisted of a replication-incompetent adenovirus type 26 vector by which a prefusion-stabilized SARS-CoV-2 spike protein from the original Wuhan strain was expressed. TCRbeta CDR3 regions were sequenced with the immunoSEQ Assay. After extraction, genomic DNA underwent amplification by bias-controlled multiplex PCR, followed by high-throughput sequencing. On the study's bioinformatics: To quantify the absolute abundance of every unique TCRbeta CDR3 region, sequences were collapsed and filtered. T cell fraction was estimated by normalization of TCRbeta template counts to usable DNA, with usable DNA being measured through amplification of reference genes present in all nucleated cells. Repertoire TCRs were annotated as SARS-CoV-2-specific when V gene, CDR3 amino acid sequence and J gene were exactly matched to a known reactive TCR set. The reference SARS-CoV-2 TCR set came from MIRA and was filtered for enrichment in COVID-19-positive ImmuneCODE repertoires, removing public or cross-reactive TCRs. Using the MIRA antigens, annotated TCRs were further analysed by specific ORF or by position within an ORF. Breadth was defined as annotated unique rearrangements over total unique productive rearrangements; depth was the summed frequency of those rearrangements. Two-sided Wilcoxon rank-sum tests were applied when comparing TCR breadth between groups. TCRdb holds this immuneACCESS table with in-frame rearrangements only. Some clones are missing; in checked studies, unresolved V genes explain under half, and the rest has no known cause. Clone size and V and J calls were adopted from that table, with D and trimming inferred from the DNA. This sample holds under 600,000 clones; about 89% were observed only once. Of the sample, around 1.8% is held by the ten largest clones.

The investigation overall reported the following: It was noted by the authors that total T cell responses may have been underestimated by the TCR breadth and depth analyses. Comparable non-spike TCR breadth was observed between vaccine and placebo recipients, consistent with only spike being contained in the vaccine. Ad26.COV2.S recipients had higher spike-specific TCR breadth than placebo recipients (P = 0.0014). Substantial breadth of spike-specific CD8+ and CD4+ T cell responses was reported after vaccination. Comparing responses between vaccine doses or regimens was not something the study was powered to do.

The sequences come from peripheral blood, collected in a trial of Ad26.COV2.S vaccine versus placebo. The sequence came from a person between 18 and 59 years old who received the Ad26.COV2.S COVID-19 vaccine or a placebo.

The CDR3 protein sequence reads: CASSWDRGTEAFF. The DNA sequence is TGTGCCAGCAGTTGGGACCGGGGCACTGAAGCTTTCTTT. Here the chain combines TRBV6-6 and TRBJ1-1, and perhaps TRBD1 as D gene, on 5 matching bases. CDR1 is given as MNHNY and CDR2 as SVGAGI, both from the germline V gene (reference sequence). Inclusive of the bounding cysteine and phenylalanine, the CDR3 is 13 residues long. Just the 39-base CDR3 DNA is kept, in frame starting at base 1. V is reduced by 4 bases and J by 4 bases, leaving a spacing of 10 bases between them.